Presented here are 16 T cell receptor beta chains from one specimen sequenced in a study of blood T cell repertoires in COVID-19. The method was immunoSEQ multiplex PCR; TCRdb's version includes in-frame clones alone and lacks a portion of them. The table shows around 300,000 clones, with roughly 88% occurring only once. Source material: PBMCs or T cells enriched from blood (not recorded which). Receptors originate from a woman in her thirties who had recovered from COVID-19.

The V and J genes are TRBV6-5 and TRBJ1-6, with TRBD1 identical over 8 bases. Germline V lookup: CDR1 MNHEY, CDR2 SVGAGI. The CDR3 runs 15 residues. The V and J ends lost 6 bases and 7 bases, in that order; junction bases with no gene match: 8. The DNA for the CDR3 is TGTGCCAGCAGCCATGACAGGGGACGGAATTCACCCCTCCACTTT. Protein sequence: CASSHDRGRNSPLHF.

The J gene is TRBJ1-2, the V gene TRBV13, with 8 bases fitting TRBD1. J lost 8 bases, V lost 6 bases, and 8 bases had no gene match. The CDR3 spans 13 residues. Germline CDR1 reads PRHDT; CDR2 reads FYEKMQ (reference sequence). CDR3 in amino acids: CASRPSRGLGYTF. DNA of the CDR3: TGTGCCAGCAGACCTAGCAGGGGGCTAGGCTACACCTTC.

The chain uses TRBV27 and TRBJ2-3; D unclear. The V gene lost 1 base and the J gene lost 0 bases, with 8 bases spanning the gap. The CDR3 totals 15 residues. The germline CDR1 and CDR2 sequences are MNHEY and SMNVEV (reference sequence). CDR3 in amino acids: CASSLLTTSTDTQYF. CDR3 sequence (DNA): TGTGCCAGCAGTTTATTGACAACCAGCACAGATACGCAGTATTTT.

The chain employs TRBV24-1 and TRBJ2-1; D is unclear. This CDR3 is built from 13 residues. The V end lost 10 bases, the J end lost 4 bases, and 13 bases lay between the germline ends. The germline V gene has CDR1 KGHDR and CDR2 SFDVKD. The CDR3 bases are TGTGCCACTGCCCCCCCACAATACAATGAGCAGTTCTTC. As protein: CATAPPQYNEQFF.

CDR3 in amino acids: CASSLGLSSFNEKLFF. In nucleotides, the CDR3 is TGTGCCAGCAGCTTAGGATTGTCCAGTTTTAATGAAAAACTGTTTTTT. V gene TRBV7-8 combines with J gene TRBJ1-4; D unresolved. CDR1 is SGHVS, CDR2 FQNEAQ, per germline. The V end lost 1 base, the J end lost 4 bases, and 13 bases lay between the germline ends. The CDR3 is 16 amino acids.

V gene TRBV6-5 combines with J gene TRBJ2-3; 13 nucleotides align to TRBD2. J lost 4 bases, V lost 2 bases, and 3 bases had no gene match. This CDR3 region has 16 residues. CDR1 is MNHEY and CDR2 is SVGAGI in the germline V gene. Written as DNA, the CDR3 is TGTGCCAGCAGTTACAGGACTAGCGGGGGCTCAGATACGCAGTATTTT. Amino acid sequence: CASSYRTSGGSDTQYF.

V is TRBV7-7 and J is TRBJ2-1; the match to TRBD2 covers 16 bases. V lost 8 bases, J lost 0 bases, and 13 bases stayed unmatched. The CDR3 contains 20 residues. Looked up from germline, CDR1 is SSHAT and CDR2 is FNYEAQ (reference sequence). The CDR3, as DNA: TGTGCCAGCTACCCCTTCAGGGGACTAGCGGGAGGGGCCTCCTACAATGAGCAGTTCTTC. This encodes CASYPFRGLAGGASYNEQFF.

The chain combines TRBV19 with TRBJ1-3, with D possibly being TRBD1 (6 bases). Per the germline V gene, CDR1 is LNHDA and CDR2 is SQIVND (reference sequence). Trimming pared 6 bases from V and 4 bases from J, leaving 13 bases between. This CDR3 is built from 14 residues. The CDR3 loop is CASSLTGSGNTIYF. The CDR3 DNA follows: TGTGCCAGTAGCCTAACAGGGTCCGGAAACACCATATATTTT.

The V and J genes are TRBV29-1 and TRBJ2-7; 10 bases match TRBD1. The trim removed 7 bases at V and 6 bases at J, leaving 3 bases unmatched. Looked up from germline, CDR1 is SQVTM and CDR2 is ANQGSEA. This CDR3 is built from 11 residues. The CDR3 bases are TGCAGCGCCTGGGACAGGGGCGAGCAGTACTTC. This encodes CSAWDRGEQYF.

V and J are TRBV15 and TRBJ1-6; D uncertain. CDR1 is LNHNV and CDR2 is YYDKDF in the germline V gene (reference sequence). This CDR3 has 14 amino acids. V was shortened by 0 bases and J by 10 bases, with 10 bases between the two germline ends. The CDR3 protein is CATSRDYDRSPLHF. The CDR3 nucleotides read TGTGCCACCAGCAGAGATTATGATCGGTCACCCCTCCACTTT. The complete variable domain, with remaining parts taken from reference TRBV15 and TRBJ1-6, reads DAMVIQNPRYQVTQFGKPVTLSCSQTLNHNVMYWYQQKSSQAPKLLFHYYDKDFNNEADTPDNFQSRRPNTSFCFLDIRSPGLGDTAMYLCATSRDYDRSPLHFGNGTRLTVT.

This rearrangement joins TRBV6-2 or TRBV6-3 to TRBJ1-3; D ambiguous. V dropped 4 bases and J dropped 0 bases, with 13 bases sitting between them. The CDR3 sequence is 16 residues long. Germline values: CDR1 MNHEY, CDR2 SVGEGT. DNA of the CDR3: TGTGCCAGCAGTTCCCCAACTGAAAGCTCTGGAAACACCATATATTTT. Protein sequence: CASSSPTESSGNTIYF.

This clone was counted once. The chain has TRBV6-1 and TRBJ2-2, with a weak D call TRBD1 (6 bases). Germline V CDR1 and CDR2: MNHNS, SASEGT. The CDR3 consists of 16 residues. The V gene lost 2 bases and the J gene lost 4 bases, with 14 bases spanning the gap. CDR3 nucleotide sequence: TGTGCCAGCAGTGAATGGGCAGGGGTTTTCACCGGGGAGCTGTTTTTT. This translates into CASSEWAGVFTGELFF.

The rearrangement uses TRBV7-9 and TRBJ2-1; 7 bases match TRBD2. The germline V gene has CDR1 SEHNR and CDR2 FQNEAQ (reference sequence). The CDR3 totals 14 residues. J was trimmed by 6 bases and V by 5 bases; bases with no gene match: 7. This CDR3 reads CASSPRTRGNEQFF. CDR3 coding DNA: TGTGCCAGCAGCCCTCGGACTAGGGGCAATGAGCAGTTCTTC.

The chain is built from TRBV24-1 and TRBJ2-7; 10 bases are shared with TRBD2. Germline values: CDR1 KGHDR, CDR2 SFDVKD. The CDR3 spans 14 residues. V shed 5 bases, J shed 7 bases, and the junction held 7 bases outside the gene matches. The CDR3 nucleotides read TGTGCCACCAGTGTAACTAGCGGGATGGGAGAGCAGTACTTC. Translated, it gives CATSVTSGMGEQYF.

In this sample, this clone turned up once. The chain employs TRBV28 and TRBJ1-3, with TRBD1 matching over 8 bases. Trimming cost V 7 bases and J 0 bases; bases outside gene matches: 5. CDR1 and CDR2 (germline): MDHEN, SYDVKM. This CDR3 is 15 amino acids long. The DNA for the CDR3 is TGTGCCAGCATGGGACAGGATGACTCTGGAAACACCATATATTTT. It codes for CASMGQDDSGNTIYF. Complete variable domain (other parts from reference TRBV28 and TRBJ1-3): DVKVTQSSRYLVKRTGEKVFLECVQDMDHENMFWYRQDPGLGLRLIYFSYDVKMKEKGDIPEGYSVSREKKERFSLILESASTNQTSMYLCASMGQDDSGNTIYFGEGSWLTVV.

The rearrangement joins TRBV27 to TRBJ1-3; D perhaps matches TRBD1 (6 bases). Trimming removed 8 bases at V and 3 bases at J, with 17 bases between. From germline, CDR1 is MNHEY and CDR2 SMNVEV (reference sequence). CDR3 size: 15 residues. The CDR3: CASRPTGRGGNTIYF. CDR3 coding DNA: TGTGCCAGCCGTCCAACAGGGAGAGGTGGAAACACCATATATTTT.